The entry that follows covers one T cell receptor beta chain sequence. The clone's antigen remains unknown. The record has no base qualities; no much larger clone is one base away. This sample stems from a study of STAT5B mutations in CD4+ large granular lymphocyte leukemia (dated 2022 in TCRdb). Some background on the complete study: Among the healthy controls, the CDR3 'QG' motif was associated with a particular HLA allele. The study compared the TCRbeta repertoires of patients with CD4+ T-cell large granular lymphocyte leukemia against the TCRbeta repertoires of healthy blood donors. Flow cytometry on FACSCanto II or FACSVerse showed that the purified fractions were more than 95% pure among lymphocytes. The study at large found these results: The data were not HLA-matched, and the higher clonality in CD4+ T-LGLL than in CD8+ T-LGLL could be due to the relatively small sample size. CD4-sorted patient repertoires appeared more clonal than healthy CD4+ repertoires, and this difference persisted after removing the putative leukemic clones. Enrichment of TRBV06-family usage was observed among the top patient clones (8/27) relative to healthy controls (2/35). Main leukemic clonotypes were private to each patient, although roughly 26% of the main leukemic clonotypes were found at low frequency in the non-leukemic repertoires of other patients.

The germline V gene specifies ENHRY as CDR1 and SYGVKD as CDR2. The CDR3 goes from the cysteine to the phenylalanine over 12 residues. CDR3 DNA only is kept here, 36 bases in frame from base 1. Trimmed from V: 9 bases; trimmed from J: 8 bases; junction bases lacking a gene match: 7. Buffy coats from around 37 blood donors, supplied by the Finnish Red Cross blood service, were used as healthy controls. All TCR-sequenced material derived from peripheral blood: patient blood samples and healthy donor buffy coats. Peripheral blood mononuclear cells were isolated by Ficoll-Hypaque gradient centrifugation. CD4+ cells were purified magnetically from the buffy coats of healthy controls. Genomic DNA was extracted using the Gentra Puregene Cell and Tissue kit, and a Qubit 2.0 fluorometer was used to quantify it. The immunoSEQ assay at survey resolution was applied to genomic DNA for sequencing of TCRbeta rearrangements. The published analysis was carried out like this. In the TCR sequencing data, the lowest productive clonotype frequency that could be detected was 2.59 x 10-5. Only productive TCRbeta rearrangements, meaning sequences that were complete and in-frame, were kept for the analyses. Clonality for each sample was calculated as Simpson clonality in the immunoSEQ Analyzer version 3.0. Clones were categorized by frequency as very rare, small, medium, large (1-20%) or hyperexpanded (>20%). OLGA 1.2.3 estimated generation probabilities, VDJtools produced V-gene circos plots, VDJdb was queried for specificities, and GLIPH identified CDR3 motifs. Held by TCRdb, this immuneACCESS table contains in-frame sequences only and omits some clones. Under half of the omission traces to an unresolved V gene where checked; the cause of the rest is unknown. The DNA was the basis for D and trimming; V, J and clone size are from that table. The sample table shows around 48,000 clones, and just over 70% are seen once. The ten top clones hold about 1.6% of the sample.

This receptor chain uses TRBV10-3 and TRBJ1-3; 7 bases in between match TRBD1. The material sequenced was CD4+ T cells from blood buffy coats. The receptor comes from a human donor in good health. The bases read TGTGCCATTACAGGGGACGGGGACACCATATATTTT. It translates as CAITGDGDTIYF.